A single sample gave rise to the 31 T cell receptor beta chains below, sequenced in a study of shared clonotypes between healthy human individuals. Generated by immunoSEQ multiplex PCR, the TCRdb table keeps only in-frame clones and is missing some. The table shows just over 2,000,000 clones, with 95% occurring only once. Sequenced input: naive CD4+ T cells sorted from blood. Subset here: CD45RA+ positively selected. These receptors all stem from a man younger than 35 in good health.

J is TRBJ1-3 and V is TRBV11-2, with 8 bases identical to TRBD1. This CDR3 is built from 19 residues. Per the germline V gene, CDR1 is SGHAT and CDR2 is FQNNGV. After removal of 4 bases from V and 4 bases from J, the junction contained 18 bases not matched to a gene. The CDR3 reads CASSCHRTGRRTSGNTIYF. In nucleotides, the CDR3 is TGTGCCAGCAGCTGCCATCGGACAGGGAGGCGCACGAGCGGAAACACCATATATTTT.

CDR3 residues: CASSGGGQGETQYF. For the CDR3, the DNA is TGCGCCAGCAGCGGTGGGGGACAGGGAGAGACCCAGTACTTC. The chain carries TRBV5-1 and TRBJ2-5; 9 bases map to TRBD1. The V segment lost 4 bases and the J segment 4 bases; nucleotides outside the gene matches: 5. Germline V gives CDR1 SGHRS, CDR2 YFSETQ. The CDR3 is made up of 14 amino acids.

The CDR3 bases are TGTGCCAGCAGCCCGACTAGCGGGGACAAAGAGACCCAGTACTTC. Its protein product is CASSPTSGDKETQYF. The J gene is TRBJ2-5, the V gene TRBV7-3; 11 nucleotides agree with TRBD2. CDR3 size: 15 residues. The trim removed 5 bases at V and 3 bases at J, leaving 5 bases unmatched. CDR1 is SGHTA and CDR2 is FQGTGA in the germline V gene.

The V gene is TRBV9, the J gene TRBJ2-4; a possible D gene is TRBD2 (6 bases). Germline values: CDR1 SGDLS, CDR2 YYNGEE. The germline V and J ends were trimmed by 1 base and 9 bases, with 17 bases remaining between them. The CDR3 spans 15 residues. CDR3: CASSVSGLPGGIQYF. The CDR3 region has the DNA TGTGCCAGCAGCGTATCGGGCCTTCCCGGGGGCATTCAGTACTTC.

Here the CDR3 DNA reads TGTGCCAGCAGCTTAACCCGGACAATATCGGCGTACGAGCAGTACTTC. It yields the protein CASSLTRTISAYEQYF. The gene calls are TRBV7-2 and TRBJ2-7; maybe TRBD1 (5 bases). CDR1 is SGHTA and CDR2 is FQGNSA in the germline V gene. The CDR3 contains 16 residues. The V end was cut by 2 bases, the J end by 4 bases, with 18 bases between.

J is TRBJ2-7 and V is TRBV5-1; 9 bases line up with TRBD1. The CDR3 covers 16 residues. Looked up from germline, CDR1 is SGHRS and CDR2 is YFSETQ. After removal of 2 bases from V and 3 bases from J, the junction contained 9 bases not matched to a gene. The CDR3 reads CASSFGATGGNYEQYF. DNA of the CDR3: TGCGCCAGCAGCTTCGGGGCCACAGGGGGCAACTACGAGCAGTACTTC.

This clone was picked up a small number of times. CDR3 coding DNA: TGTGCCATCACCGACAGGGGAGATTCACCCCTCCACTTT. Protein sequence: CAITDRGDSPLHF. The chain recombines TRBV10-3 with TRBJ1-6; 8 bases line up with TRBD1. Germline values: CDR1 ENHRY, CDR2 SYGVKD. The CDR3 covers 13 residues. The V segment lost 7 bases and the J segment 8 bases; nucleotides outside the gene matches: 4.

As DNA, the CDR3 is TGTGCCAGCAGCACTTGGACTAGCGGGAGGACCTCTTATGGCACAGATACGCAGTATTTT. This sequence encodes CASSTWTSGRTSYGTDTQYF. The V call is TRBV9, the J call TRBJ2-3; 14 bases are shared with TRBD2. CDR3 size: 20 residues. The germline V gene has CDR1 SGDLS and CDR2 YYNGEE. The V and J ends lost 4 bases and 1 base, in that order; junction bases with no gene match: 14.

CDR3 protein: CASSVGQTYEQYF. The CDR3, as DNA: TGCGCCAGCAGCGTTGGGCAGACCTACGAGCAGTACTTC. This chain joins TRBV4-1 and TRBJ2-7; D unresolved. Per the germline V gene, CDR1 is MGHRA and CDR2 is YSYEKL. The CDR3 length is 13 residues. Between the trimmed V and J ends, which lost 5 bases and 2 bases, there was a span of 10 bases.

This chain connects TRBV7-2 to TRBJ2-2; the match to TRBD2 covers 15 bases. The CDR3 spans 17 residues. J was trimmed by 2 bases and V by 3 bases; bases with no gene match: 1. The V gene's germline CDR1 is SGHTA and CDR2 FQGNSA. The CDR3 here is CASSLGLAGGNTGELFF. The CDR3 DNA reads TGTGCCAGCAGCTTGGGACTAGCGGGAGGAAACACCGGGGAGCTGTTTTTT.

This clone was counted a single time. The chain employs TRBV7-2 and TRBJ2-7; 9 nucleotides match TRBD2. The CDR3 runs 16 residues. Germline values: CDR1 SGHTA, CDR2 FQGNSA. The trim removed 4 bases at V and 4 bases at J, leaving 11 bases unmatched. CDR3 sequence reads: CASSSRQGGGVYEQYF. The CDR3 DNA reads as TGTGCCAGCAGCTCCCGACAGGGCGGGGGGGTATACGAGCAGTACTTC.

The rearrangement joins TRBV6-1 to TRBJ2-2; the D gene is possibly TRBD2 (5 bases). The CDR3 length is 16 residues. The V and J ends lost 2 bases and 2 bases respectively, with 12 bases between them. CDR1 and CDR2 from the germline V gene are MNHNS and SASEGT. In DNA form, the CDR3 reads TGTGCCAGCAGTGAACAAGGGAGAATCAACACCGGGGAGCTGTTTTTT. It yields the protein CASSEQGRINTGELFF.

The CDR3 sequence: CASNPTGRQNYGYTF. CDR3 nucleotide sequence: TGTGCCAGCAATCCTACGGGAAGACAGAACTATGGCTACACCTTC. V is TRBV6-5 and J is TRBJ1-2; D might be TRBD1 (5 bases). CDR1 is MNHEY and CDR2 is SVGAGI in the germline V gene. V lost 7 bases and J 2 bases, leaving 17 bases between the germline ends. This CDR3 comprises 15 residues.

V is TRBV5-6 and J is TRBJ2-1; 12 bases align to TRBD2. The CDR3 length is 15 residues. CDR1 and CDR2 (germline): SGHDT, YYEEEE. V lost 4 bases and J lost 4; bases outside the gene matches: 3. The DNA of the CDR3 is TGTGCCAGCAGCGTACTAGCGGGGGGATACAATGAGCAGTTCTTC. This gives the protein CASSVLAGGYNEQFF.

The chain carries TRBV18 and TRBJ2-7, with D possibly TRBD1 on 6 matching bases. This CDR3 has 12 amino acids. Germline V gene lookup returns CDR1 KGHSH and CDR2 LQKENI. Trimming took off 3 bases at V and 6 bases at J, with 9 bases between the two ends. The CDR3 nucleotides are TGTGCCAGCTCACCTACAGGGATCGAGCAGTACTTC. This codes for CASSPTGIEQYF.

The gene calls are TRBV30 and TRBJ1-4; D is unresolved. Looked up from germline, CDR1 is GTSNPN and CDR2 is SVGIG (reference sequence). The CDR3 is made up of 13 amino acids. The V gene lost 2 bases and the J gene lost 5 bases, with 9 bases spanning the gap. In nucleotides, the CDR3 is TGTGCCTGGAGTTGGGCGGCAAATGAAAAACTGTTTTTT. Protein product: CAWSWAANEKLFF.

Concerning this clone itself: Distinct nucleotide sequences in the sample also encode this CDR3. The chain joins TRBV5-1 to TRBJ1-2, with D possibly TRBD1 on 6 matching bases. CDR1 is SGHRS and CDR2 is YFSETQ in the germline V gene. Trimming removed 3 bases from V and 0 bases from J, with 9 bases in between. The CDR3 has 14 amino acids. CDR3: CASSSDSANYGYTF. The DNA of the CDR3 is TGCGCCAGCAGCTCGGACAGTGCTAACTATGGCTACACCTTC.

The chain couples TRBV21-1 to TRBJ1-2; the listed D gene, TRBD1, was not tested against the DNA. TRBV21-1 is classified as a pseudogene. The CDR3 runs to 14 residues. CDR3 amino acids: CASSRQGRTYGYTF. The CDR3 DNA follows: TGTGCCAGCTCCCGGCAGGGGAGAACATATGGCTACACCTTC.

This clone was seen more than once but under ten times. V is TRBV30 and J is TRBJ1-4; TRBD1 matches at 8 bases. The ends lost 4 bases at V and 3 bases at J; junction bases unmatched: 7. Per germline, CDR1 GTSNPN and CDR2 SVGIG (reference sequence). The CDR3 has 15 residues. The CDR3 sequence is CAWTTGGTANEKLFF. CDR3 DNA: TGTGCCTGGACCACAGGGGGTACGGCTAATGAAAAACTGTTTTTT.

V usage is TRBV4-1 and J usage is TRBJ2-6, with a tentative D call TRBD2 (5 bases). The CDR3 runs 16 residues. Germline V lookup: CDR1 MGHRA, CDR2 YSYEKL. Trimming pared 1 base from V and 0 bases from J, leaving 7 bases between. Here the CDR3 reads CASSQGGSSGANVLTF. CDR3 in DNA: TGCGCCAGCAGCCAAGGAGGGAGCTCTGGGGCCAACGTCCTGACTTTC.

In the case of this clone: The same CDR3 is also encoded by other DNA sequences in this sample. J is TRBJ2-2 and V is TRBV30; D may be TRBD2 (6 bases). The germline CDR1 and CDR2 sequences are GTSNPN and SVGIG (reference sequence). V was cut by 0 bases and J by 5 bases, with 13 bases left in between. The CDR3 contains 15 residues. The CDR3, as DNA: TGTGCCTGGAGTGTAAGGCGGAGGGGAACCGGGGAGCTGTTTTTT. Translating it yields CAWSVRRRGTGELFF.

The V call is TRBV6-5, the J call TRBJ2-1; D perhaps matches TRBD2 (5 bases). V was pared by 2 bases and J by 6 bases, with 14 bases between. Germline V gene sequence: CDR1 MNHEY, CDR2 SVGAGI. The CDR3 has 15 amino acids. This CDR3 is CASSYEGVTVNEQFF. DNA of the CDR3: TGTGCCAGCAGTTACGAGGGAGTGACGGTCAATGAGCAGTTCTTC.

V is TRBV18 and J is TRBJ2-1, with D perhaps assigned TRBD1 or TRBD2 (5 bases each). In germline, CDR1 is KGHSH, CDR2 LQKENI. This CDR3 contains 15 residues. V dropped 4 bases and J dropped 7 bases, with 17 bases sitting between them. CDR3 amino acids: CASSLPGTSINEQFF. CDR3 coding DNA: TGTGCCAGCTCACTACCCGGGACCAGTATAAATGAGCAGTTCTTC.

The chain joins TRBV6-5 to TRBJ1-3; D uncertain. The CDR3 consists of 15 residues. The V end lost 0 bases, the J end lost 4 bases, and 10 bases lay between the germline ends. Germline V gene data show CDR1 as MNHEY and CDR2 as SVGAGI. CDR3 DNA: TGTGCCAGCAGTTACTCGAGAGACCTCGGAAACACCATATATTTT. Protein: CASSYSRDLGNTIYF.

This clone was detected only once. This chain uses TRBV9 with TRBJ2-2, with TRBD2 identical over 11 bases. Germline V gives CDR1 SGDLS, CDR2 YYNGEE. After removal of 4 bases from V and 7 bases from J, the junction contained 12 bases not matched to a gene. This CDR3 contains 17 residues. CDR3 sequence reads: CASSSFSGRATNGELFF. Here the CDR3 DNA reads TGTGCCAGCAGCTCTTTTAGCGGGAGGGCCACCAACGGGGAGCTGTTTTTT.

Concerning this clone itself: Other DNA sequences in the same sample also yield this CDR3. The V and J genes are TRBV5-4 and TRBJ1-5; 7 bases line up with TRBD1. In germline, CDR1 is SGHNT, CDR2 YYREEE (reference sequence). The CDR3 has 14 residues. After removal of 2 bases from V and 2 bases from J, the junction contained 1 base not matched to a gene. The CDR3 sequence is CASSFDRGNQPQHF. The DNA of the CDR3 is TGTGCCAGCAGCTTCGACAGGGGCAATCAGCCCCAGCATTTT.

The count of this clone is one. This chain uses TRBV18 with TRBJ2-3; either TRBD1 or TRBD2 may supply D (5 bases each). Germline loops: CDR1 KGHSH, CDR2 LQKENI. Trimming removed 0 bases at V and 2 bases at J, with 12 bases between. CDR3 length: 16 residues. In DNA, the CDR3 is TGTGCCAGCTCACCACCGGGGCGGGCTCACACAGATACGCAGTATTTT. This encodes CASSPPGRAHTDTQYF.

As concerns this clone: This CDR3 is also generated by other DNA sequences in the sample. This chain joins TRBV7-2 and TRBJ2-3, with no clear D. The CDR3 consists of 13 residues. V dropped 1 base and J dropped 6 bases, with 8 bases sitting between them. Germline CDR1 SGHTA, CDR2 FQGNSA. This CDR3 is CASSLGRADTQYF. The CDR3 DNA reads TGTGCCAGCAGCTTAGGAAGAGCGGATACGCAGTATTTT.

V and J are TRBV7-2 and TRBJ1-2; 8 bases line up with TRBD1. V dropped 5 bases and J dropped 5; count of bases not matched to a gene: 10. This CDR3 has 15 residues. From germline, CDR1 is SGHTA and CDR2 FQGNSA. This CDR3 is CASSPRSGGDYGYTF. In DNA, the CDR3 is TGTGCCAGCAGCCCACGTTCAGGGGGCGATTATGGCTACACCTTC.

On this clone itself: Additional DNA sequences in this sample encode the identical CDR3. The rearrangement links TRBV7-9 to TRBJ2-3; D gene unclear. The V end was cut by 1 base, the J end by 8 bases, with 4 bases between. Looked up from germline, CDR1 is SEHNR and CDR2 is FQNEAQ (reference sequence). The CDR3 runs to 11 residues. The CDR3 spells CASSLEGTQYF. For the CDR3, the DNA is TGTGCCAGCAGCTTAGAGGGTACGCAGTATTTT. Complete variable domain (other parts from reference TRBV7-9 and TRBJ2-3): DTGVSQNPRHKITKRGQNVTFRCDPISEHNRLYWYRQTLGQGPEFLTYFQNEAQLEKSRLLSDRFSAERPKGSFSTLEIQRTEQGDSAMYLCASSLEGTQYFGPGTRLTVL.

The CDR3 DNA is TGTGCCAGCAGCTACGCGGATTGGGGAGGCTACACCTTC. Its translation is CASSYADWGGYTF. The J gene is TRBJ1-2, the V gene TRBV6-5, with D hard to call. Trimming removed 6 bases at V and 8 bases at J, with 16 bases between. This CDR3 comprises 13 residues. Germline V gene lookup returns CDR1 MNHEY and CDR2 SVGAGI.